This entry concerns a single T cell receptor beta chain. The protocol was immunoSEQ multiplex PCR, while the TCRdb copy is restricted to in-frame clones and leaves out a portion. The table has 30,000 to 35,000 clones, more than 65% seen once; the top ten hold about 17%. These data belong to a study of sequential checkpoint blockade in melanoma. Study-wide background: Randomization was 1:1 between first-line nivolumab→ipilimumab and ipilimumab→nivolumab. Each arm's sequence ended with maintenance nivolumab.

Treatment denoted: randomized to nivolumab then ipilimumab (arm A) or the reverse (arm B). None of the patients previously received DNA-damaging chemotherapy. Sorted cells were live CD3+CD8+, lacking CD19 and CD56, from PBMCs. Germline lookup yields CDR1 SGHVS and CDR2 FQNEAQ. The CDR3 sequence is 16 residues long. V was clipped by 5 bases and J by 3 bases, with 20 bases between them. This chain joins TRBV7-8 and TRBJ2-7; D perhaps matches TRBD2 (5 bases). The sequencing here drew on CD8+ T cells sorted from blood (inferred from file names), taken from a patient given nivolumab and ipilimumab in sequence. This receptor was taken from a human donor with melanoma. The CDR3 region has the DNA TGTGCCAGCAGCCTACCGACGGGGTTCGAAAACTACGAGCAGTACTTC. Its protein product is CASSLPTGFENYEQYF. Looking up the rest from reference TRBV7-8 and TRBJ2-7 gives the full variable domain: GAGVSQSPRYKVAKRGQDVALRCDPISGHVSLFWYQQALGQGPEFLTYFQNEAQLDKSGLPSDRFFAERPEGSVSTLKIQRTQQEDSAVYLCASSLPTGFENYEQYFGPGTRLTVT.